The TCR beta chain described here comes from a study of PD-1 blockade in mismatch repair-deficient tumors. Mismatch repair deficiency was confirmed in all patients, by PCR or immunohistochemistry. The data were produced by immunoSEQ multiplex PCR, yet TCRdb's version contains in-frame clones alone and is incomplete. The table lists tens of thousands of clones, about 85% of them singletons. CDR3 length: 15 residues. Germline CDR1 and CDR2: SGHAT and FQNNGV. V shed 0 bases and J shed 2 bases, with 7 bases lying between them. The sample here was PBMCs, taken approximately 6 weeks after starting pembrolizumab. The chain has TRBV11-2 and TRBJ1-4; perhaps TRBD1 as D (6 bases). This receptor was identified in an adult with mismatch repair-deficient cancer. CDR3 in amino acids: CASSLEGGTNEKLFF. CDR3 sequence (DNA): TGTGCCAGCAGCTTAGAAGGGGGTACTAATGAAAAACTGTTTTTT.